The present TCR beta chain was sequenced within a study of T cells expressing NK-cell markers. At the level of the study: Eight donors were sequenced, of whom seven were HCMV-seropositive, while the remaining one was HCMV-seronegative. The study, taken as a whole, reports: These clonotypes, the leaders elsewhere, also led the CD3+CD56-NKG2C+ fraction in a handful of donors.

Reprocessing the 5' RACE reads, TCRdb reports a single entry for every CDR3 protein and omits DNA. This sample carries about 260,000 distinct CDR3 sequences, with 0.39% going to the ten biggest clones. This CDR3 region has 15 residues. CDR1 and CDR2 from the germline V gene are DFQATT and SNEGSKA (reference sequence). Points on this clonotype: Its antigen is undetermined.

The sample taken for sequencing was blood T cells: a sorted CD56 or NKG2C T cell subset, CD4+ or CD8+ T cells, or bulk PBMC T cells (not recorded which). The gene calls are TRBV20-1 and TRBJ2-5; TCRdb picks TRBD2, but there is no DNA to check that call. The receptor comes from a man aged 18 to 30 in good health. The CDR3 protein is CSAPTTSGRRKTQYF.